Described below is a single TCR beta chain sequence and its context. This clonotype was observed at least ten times. Its cognate antigen has yet to be identified. Base qualities were left out, and no much larger clone turns up one base away. V loses 1 base, J loses 5 bases, and the germline ends lie 22 bases apart. As encoded in the germline V gene, CDR1 is SGHDT while CDR2 is YYEEEE. Including cysteine and phenylalanine, the CDR3 has 18 amino acids. Of the read, only the CDR3 DNA is kept; its 54 bases are in frame from base 1. These data originate in a study of T-cell reconstitution after alpha-beta-depleted transplantation in children listed by TCRdb under 2016. In the study overall: Using TCR repertoire profiling, the study quantitatively followed how T-cell immune reconstitution unfolded in children after TCRalphabeta/CD19-depleted allogeneic hematopoietic cell transplantation.

The treatment or condition label, as the study defines it: allogeneic hematopoietic cell transplantation with graft depleted of TCRalphabeta T cells and CD19 B cells. Transplant recipients were children who received TCRalphabeta/CD19-depleted allogeneic hematopoietic cell grafts. The library was obtained by PCR. Sequencing instrument: Illumina HiSeq 2500. TCR libraries were prepared with molecular barcoding, using unique molecular identifiers to normalize TCRbeta repertoire quantification. TCRdb cleaned the public reads at Q25 with fastp, built clones with MiXCR and kept in-frame beta chains. One record per CDR3 amino acid sequence lists the most common genes and DNA. Within this sample are roughly 790,000 distinct CDR3 sequences, with roughly 16% of them counted one time only. Approximately 5% of the sample is in the top ten clones. Points the paper makes about the study in general: The apparently early alphabetaT-cell count recovery about two months after transplant was reportedly dependent on only several hundred rapidly expanded clones derived from non-depleted graft cells. Over subsequent months, a decline in hyperexpanded clone frequencies was noted, and after one year, T-cell counts and TCRbeta diversity were mostly ascribed to newly produced T cells. The high TCRbeta diversity at day 60 in some patients was ascribed to recipient T cells and intrathymic progenitors that had survived conditioning.

The sequence links TRBV5-6 to TRBJ2-4; a weak D assignment points to TRBD1 (6 bases agree). Sample: PBMCs, mostly from graft donor cells, taken 360 days after TCRalphabeta/CD19-depleted stem cell transplant. The source of this sequence is a male patient younger than 18 who had a stem cell transplant for acute lymphoblastic leukemia, so the T cells may come from the graft donor. The DNA reads as follows: TGTGCCAGCAGCTTGTGGGACATCGTAGGGTCCACGGAAAACATTCAGTACTTC. Translated, it reads CASSLWDIVGSTENIQYF.